Following are 26 T cell receptor beta chains from one sample sequenced in a study of T cell repertoires in cytomegalovirus infection. Via MiXCR, TCRdb re-called the reads, giving one row per CDR3 protein. The top ten hold 6.5% to 10% of the sample, which has about 680,000 distinct CDR3 sequences, more than 20% seen once. Sequenced: CD8+ T cells from PBMCs. These receptors all stem from a human donor in good health (CMV status not recorded). Some clones in this sample may be carry-over from other donors' samples.

This clonotype was counted ten times or more. The J gene is TRBJ2-5, the V gene TRBV28; D is ambiguous. Germline V gene data show CDR1 as MDHEN and CDR2 as SYDVKM. This CDR3 has 15 amino acids. The ends were cut back, 2 bases at V and 3 bases at J, with 13 bases in the middle. The CDR3 loop reads CASSLISYLEETQYF. For the CDR3, the DNA is TGTGCCAGCAGTTTAATTTCATACCTAGAAGAGACCCAGTACTTC.

As for this clonotype: A much larger clone lies a single base off, so this may be a read error. CDR3 bases: TGTGCCAGCAGCTCGGGACCGTCCTCTGGAAACACCAAATATTTT. Translation gives CASSSGPSSGNTKYF. The chain links TRBV7-6 to TRBJ1-3; the D gene is possibly TRBD1 (5 bases). Looked up from germline, CDR1 is SGHVS and CDR2 is FNYEAQ. The length of the CDR3 is 15 residues. Looking up the rest from reference TRBV7-6 and TRBJ1-3 gives the full variable domain: GAGVSQSPRYKVTKRGQDVALRCDPISGHVSLYWYRQALGQGPEFLTYFNYEAQQDKSGLPNDRFSAERPEGSISTLTIQRTEQRDSAMYRCASSSGPSSGNTKYFGEGSWLTVV.

This clonotype was picked up a small number of times. The chain links TRBV20-1 to TRBJ1-2; TRBD1 matches at 7 bases. The germline V gene encodes CDR1 DFQATT and CDR2 SNEGSKA (reference sequence). V was pared by 0 bases and J by 3 bases, with 13 bases of the junction left unmatched. The CDR3 has 17 amino acids. CDR3 nucleotides: TGCAGTGCTAGAGATCCGGGGGGACAGACACGGGACTATGGCTACACCTTC. It translates to CSARDPGGQTRDYGYTF.

This clonotype was found many times. The gene calls are TRBV4-3 and TRBJ2-3; 8 nucleotides line up with TRBD2. Germline lookup yields CDR1 LGHNA and CDR2 YSLEER. The CDR3 is 17 amino acids. With 2 bases clipped from V and 1 base from J, the junction kept 8 bases outside the gene matches. Here the CDR3 reads CASSQSESSGGTDTQYF. The CDR3 nucleotides read TGCGCCAGCAGCCAATCGGAGAGTAGCGGGGGCACAGATACGCAGTATTTT.

As concerns this clonotype: A much larger clone differs from this one at a single base, so this may be a read error. The V gene is TRBV11-2, the J gene TRBJ2-5; D may be TRBD1 or TRBD2 (5 bases each). The germline CDR1 and CDR2 sequences are SGHAT and FQNNGV. The CDR3 is 15 amino acids. This CDR3 reads CVSSPGTVEVETQYF. The CDR3 nucleotides are TGTGTCAGCAGCCCGGGGACGGTTGAAGTAGAGACCCAGTACTTC.

This clonotype was counted between two and nine times. The chain recombines TRBV29-1 with TRBJ1-1; a possible D gene is TRBD1 (5 bases). Germline CDR1 is SQVTM and CDR2 is ANQGSEA. The germline V and J ends were trimmed by 7 bases and 6 bases, with 24 bases remaining between them. The CDR3 extends over 15 amino acids. CDR3 nucleotides: TGCAGCGGTCACGGCAGGGACGGGGTTGGGGCTGAAGCTTTCTTT. Protein product: CSGHGRDGVGAEAFF. Full variable domain (outside the CDR3, taken from reference TRBV29-1 and TRBJ1-1): SAVISQKPSRDICQRGTSLTIQCQVDSQVTMMFWYRQQPGQSLTLIATANQGSEATYESGFVIDKFPISRPNLTFSTLTVSNMSPEDSSIYLCSGHGRDGVGAEAFFGQGTRLTVV.

This clonotype showed up just a few times. This rearrangement joins TRBV10-3 to TRBJ2-3; D unclear. Trimming stripped 6 bases from V and 6 bases from J, with 7 bases between. The V gene's germline CDR1 is ENHRY and CDR2 SYGVKD. The CDR3 length is 11 residues. The CDR3 bases are TGTGCCATCAGGGTCAGGGATACGCAGTATTTT. This codes for CAIRVRDTQYF.

The chain has TRBV4-1 and TRBJ1-4, with D possibly being TRBD1 (6 bases). Germline-derived CDR1 and CDR2 are MGHRA and YSYEKL. This CDR3 spans 15 amino acids. V lost 0 bases, J lost 5 bases, and 10 bases lay in between. CDR3 region: CASSQDSQGNEKLFF. CDR3 bases: TGCGCCAGCAGCCAAGATTCACAGGGAAATGAAAAACTGTTTTTT.

The chain couples TRBV2 to TRBJ1-4; D is uncertain. The V end was cut by 10 bases, the J end by 6 bases, with 18 bases between. CDR1 is SNHLY, CDR2 FYNNEI, per germline. This CDR3 is 14 amino acids long. CDR3 nucleotides: TGTGCCACCGCCACGGTTCAAAAAGATGAAAAACTGTTTTTT. Amino acids: CATATVQKDEKLFF.

The rearrangement uses TRBV29-1 and TRBJ2-7; a weak D match, TRBD1 (5 bases). The CDR3 covers 12 residues. The germline V gene encodes CDR1 SQVTM and CDR2 ANQGSEA. V lost 6 bases and J lost 3, with 12 bases in between. CDR3 region: CSVVTDSYEQYF. CDR3 nucleotide sequence: TGCAGCGTCGTCACCGACAGCTACGAGCAGTACTTC.

This clonotype was seen many times. The germline gene is not matched at one end of the junction; a read error may be the cause. The rearrangement joins TRBV4-1 to TRBJ1-4, with D perhaps matching TRBD1 (5 bases). Germline V gene sequence: CDR1 MGHRA, CDR2 YSYEKL. The CDR3 extends over 13 amino acids. For the CDR3, the DNA is TGTGCCAGCAGCTTACGACAGAATGAAAAACTGTTTTTT. This gives the protein CASSLRQNEKLFF.

This clonotype was seen repeatedly, ten times or more. The chain links TRBV7-6 to TRBJ2-5, with 7 positions matching TRBD2. The germline V gene has CDR1 SGHVS and CDR2 FNYEAQ. V gave up 4 bases and J gave up 2 bases; unmatched junction bases: 4. There are 14 residues in the CDR3. This CDR3 reads CASSSPREQETQYF. The CDR3 bases are TGTGCCAGCAGCTCCCCGCGGGAGCAAGAGACCCAGTACTTC.

This clonotype was seen a few times. DNA of the CDR3: TGTGCCAGCAGTGAATGGGGGAAAGAGAGCACTGAAGCTTTCTTT. It encodes CASSEWGKESTEAFF. V usage is TRBV25-1 and J usage is TRBJ1-1, with D perhaps TRBD1 (5 bases). The CDR3 loop spans 15 amino acids. Between the trimmed V and J ends, which lost 1 base and 4 bases, there was a span of 13 bases. CDR1 and CDR2 (germline): MGHDK, SYGVNS.

This clonotype has more than one count but fewer than ten. The chain recombines TRBV5-6 with TRBJ2-2, with TRBD2 matching over 8 bases. With V trimmed by 1 base and J by 0 bases, 14 bases remained unmatched. Germline values: CDR1 SGHDT, CDR2 YYEEEE. The CDR3 is made up of 20 amino acids. The CDR3 loop is CASSLYRAGETFANTGELFF. DNA for the CDR3: TGTGCCAGCAGCTTGTATAGAGCGGGGGAGACCTTCGCGAACACCGGGGAGCTGTTTTTT.

The table lists this clonotype with many counts. The chain links TRBV7-6 to TRBJ2-3, with 8 bases that match TRBD2. The CDR3 sequence is 18 residues long. In germline, CDR1 is SGHVS, CDR2 FNYEAQ. With V trimmed by 5 bases and J by 2 bases, 15 bases remained unmatched. The CDR3 DNA sequence: TGTGCCAGCAGCCCAGGACCGGGACTAGAGTTCATCACAGATACGCAGTATTTT. Amino acids: CASSPGPGLEFITDTQYF.

This clonotype was counted a few times. The chain has TRBV5-1 and TRBJ2-6, with D possibly matching TRBD1 (7 bases). The V end was cut by 7 bases, the J end by 0 bases, with 23 bases between. CDR1 and CDR2 from the germline V gene are SGHRS and YFSETQ. The CDR3 has 19 amino acids. CDR3 protein: CASRTVGGDSISGANVLTF. CDR3 in DNA: TGCGCCAGCCGCACCGTTGGCGGGGACAGTATCTCTGGGGCCAACGTCCTGACTTTC.

The rearrangement joins TRBV28 to TRBJ2-1, with a tentative D call TRBD1 (6 bases). The germline V gene encodes CDR1 MDHEN and CDR2 SYDVKM. Trimming stripped 4 bases from V and 1 base from J, with 14 bases between. The CDR3 has 16 amino acids. As DNA, the CDR3 is TGTGCCAGCAGTTCTTGGACAGAAGAGTCCTACAATGAGCAGTTCTTC. Protein sequence: CASSSWTEESYNEQFF.

This clonotype appeared many times. The rearrangement joins TRBV7-2 to TRBJ2-3; 14 bases map to TRBD2. The CDR3 runs 15 residues. V shed 5 bases and J 6 bases; nucleotides not matched to a gene: 4. The germline V gene has CDR1 SGHTA and CDR2 FQGNSA. This CDR3 reads CASSPGLAGEDTQYF. The CDR3 coding sequence is TGTGCCAGCAGCCCGGGACTAGCGGGGGAGGATACGCAGTATTTT.

In its sample, this clonotype was seen a few times. The chain links TRBV28 to TRBJ1-5; D is ambiguous. Germline CDR1 reads MDHEN; CDR2 reads SYDVKM. The ends were cut back, 3 bases at V and 7 bases at J, with 28 bases in the middle. This CDR3 contains 19 residues. Here the CDR3 reads CASSFRQVQTEGSNQPQHF. DNA for the CDR3: TGTGCCAGCAGTTTTCGTCAGGTACAGACGGAGGGCAGTAACCAGCCCCAGCATTTT. Full variable domain (remainder filled in from reference TRBV28 and TRBJ1-5): DVKVTQSSRYLVKRTGEKVFLECVQDMDHENMFWYRQDPGLGLRLIYFSYDVKMKEKGDIPEGYSVSREKKERFSLILESASTNQTSMYLCASSFRQVQTEGSNQPQHFGDGTRLSIL.

The chain has TRBV27 and TRBJ2-7; possibly TRBD1 for D (6 bases). Germline CDR1 MNHEY, CDR2 SMNVEV (reference sequence). The CDR3 spans 12 residues. V was shortened by 8 bases and J by 1 base, with 9 bases between the two germline ends. The CDR3 sequence: CASGGPSYEQYF. The CDR3 nucleotides read TGTGCCAGCGGGGGCCCTTCCTACGAGCAGTACTTC.

Ten or more counts support this clonotype. The chain uses TRBV6-1 and TRBJ2-6; TRBD1 or TRBD2 may be the D gene (5 bases each). The V end lost 1 base, the J end lost 0 bases, and 7 bases lay between the germline ends. This CDR3 spans 16 amino acids. Germline-derived CDR1 and CDR2 are MNHNS and SASEGT. CDR3 loop: CASSEGDGSGANVLTF. The DNA for the CDR3 is TGTGCCAGCAGTGAAGGGGACGGCTCTGGGGCCAACGTCCTGACTTTC.

The rearrangement joins TRBV28 to TRBJ2-2, with D perhaps being TRBD1 or TRBD2 (6 bases each). This CDR3 contains 14 residues. Germline loops: CDR1 MDHEN, CDR2 SYDVKM. V dropped 1 base and J dropped 7 bases, with 10 bases sitting between them. The CDR3 sequence: CASSLSGAGGELFF. CDR3 DNA sequence: TGTGCCAGCAGTTTATCGGGGGCGGGCGGGGAGCTGTTTTTT.

In its sample, this clonotype was seen a few times. The genes are TRBV29-1 and TRBJ2-1; D is unresolved. The CDR3 has 15 amino acids. The germline V gene has CDR1 SQVTM and CDR2 ANQGSEA. The V and J ends lost 0 bases and 0 bases respectively, with 9 bases between them. CDR3 coding DNA: TGCAGCGTTGAAGAACGATCTAACTCCTACAATGAGCAGTTCTTC. It codes for CSVEERSNSYNEQFF.

This clonotype was observed a handful of times. V gene TRBV29-1 combines with J gene TRBJ1-2, with D tentatively TRBD1 (5 bases). Trimming left V 0 bases short and J 8 bases short, with 13 bases between. There are 13 residues in the CDR3. Germline V gene data show CDR1 as SQVTM and CDR2 as ANQGSEA. The CDR3 DNA is TGCAGCGTTGAAGACAGGGCCGGTGGAGGCTACACCTTC. Translation: CSVEDRAGGGYTF.

This clonotype has ten or more counts. The V and J genes are TRBV12-3 or TRBV12-4 and TRBJ1-1, with TRBD1 matching 9 bases. The CDR3 totals 14 residues. With 6 bases clipped from V and 3 bases from J, the junction kept 5 bases outside the gene matches. The CDR3 region has the DNA TGTGCCAGCAGGCAGACAGGGGGAGACACTGAAGCTTTCTTT. Translating it yields CASRQTGGDTEAFF.

The sample holds many counts of this clonotype. The chain joins TRBV7-2 to TRBJ1-1; TRBD1 matches at 7 bases. This CDR3 spans 15 amino acids. V gave up 0 bases and J gave up 5 bases; unmatched junction bases: 6. Germline loops: CDR1 SGHTA, CDR2 FQGNSA. The CDR3 DNA follows: TGTGCCAGCAGCTTAGCAAACAGGGGAGGGACTGAAGCTTTCTTT. It specifies CASSLANRGGTEAFF.